These 5 T cell receptor beta chains share one sample of origin, sequenced in a study of blood T cells in healthy people across ages. Then a second PCR, running about 6 to 12 cycles, was carried out with a sample-barcoded 5' primer and a J-beta primer mix. MiXCR, run by TCRdb on the 5' RACE reads, gives a single entry per CDR3 protein. The table includes hundreds of thousands of distinct CDR3 sequences, more than 55% detected once. Sequenced material: blood. The receptors stem from a man in his forties in good health.

The chain combines TRBV9 with TRBJ2-5; TRBD2 matches at 14 bases. The germline gives CDR1 SGDLS, CDR2 YYNGEE. The CDR3 loop spans 18 amino acids. The J segment lost 5 bases and the V segment lost 0 bases, leaving 9 bases of the junction unmatched. CDR3 in DNA: TGTGCCAGCAGCGTAGCTCCGGGACTAGCGGGAGTTCGGGAGACCCAGTACTTC. As protein: CASSVAPGLAGVRETQYF.

The chain has TRBV7-2 and TRBJ2-2; no reliable D call. The length of the CDR3 is 14 residues. The germline gives CDR1 SGHTA, CDR2 FQGNSA. Trimming left V 8 bases short and J 0 bases short, with 10 bases between. Written as DNA, the CDR3 is TGTGCCAGCCCCGGAGTCGCGAACACCGGGGAGCTGTTTTTT. This sequence encodes CASPGVANTGELFF.

The chain links TRBV28 to TRBJ1-2; D ambiguous. The CDR3 totals 11 residues. The germline CDR1 and CDR2 sequences are MDHEN and SYDVKM. V shed 3 bases and J shed 6 bases, with 5 bases lying between them. The CDR3 protein is CASSFTDGYTF. As DNA, the CDR3 is TGTGCCAGCAGTTTCACGGATGGCTACACCTTC.

This clonotype has a handful of counts. The chain employs TRBV24-1 and TRBJ2-7, with a tentative D call TRBD2 (5 bases). Germline CDR1 is KGHDR and CDR2 is SFDVKD. V gave up 3 bases and J gave up 4 bases, with 9 bases separating them. This CDR3 comprises 13 residues. The chain's CDR3 is CATSDPTRYEQYF. For the CDR3, the DNA is TGTGCCACCAGTGATCCAACTAGATACGAGCAGTACTTC.

The chain uses TRBV7-3 and TRBJ2-5, with D perhaps given as TRBD1 or TRBD2 (5 bases each). The CDR3 runs to 13 residues. Trimming pared 0 bases from V and 5 bases from J, leaving 7 bases between. The V gene's germline CDR1 is SGHTA and CDR2 FQGTGA. Here the CDR3 DNA reads TGTGCCAGCAGCTTAACGTGGGGGGAGACCCAGTACTTC. Protein sequence: CASSLTWGETQYF. The full variable domain, with the rest looked up from reference TRBV7-3 and TRBJ2-5, is GAGVSQTPSNKVTEKGKYVELRCDPISGHTALYWYRQSLGQGPEFLIYFQGTGAADDSGLPNDRFFAVRPEGSVSTLKIQRTERGDSAVYLCASSLTWGETQYFGPGTRLLVL.